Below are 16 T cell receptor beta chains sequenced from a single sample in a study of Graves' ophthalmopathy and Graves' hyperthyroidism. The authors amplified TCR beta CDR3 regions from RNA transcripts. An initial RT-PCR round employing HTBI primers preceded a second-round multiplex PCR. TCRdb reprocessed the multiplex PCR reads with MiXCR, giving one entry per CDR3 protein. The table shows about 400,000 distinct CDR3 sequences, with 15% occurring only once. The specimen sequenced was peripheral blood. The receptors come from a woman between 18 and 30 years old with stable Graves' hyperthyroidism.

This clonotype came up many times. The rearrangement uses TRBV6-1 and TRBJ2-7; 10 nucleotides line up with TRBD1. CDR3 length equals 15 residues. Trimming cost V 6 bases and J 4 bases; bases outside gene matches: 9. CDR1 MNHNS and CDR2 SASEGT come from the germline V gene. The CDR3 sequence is CASSPGTGATYEQYF. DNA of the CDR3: TGTGCCAGCAGCCCCGGGACAGGGGCTACTTACGAGCAGTACTTC.

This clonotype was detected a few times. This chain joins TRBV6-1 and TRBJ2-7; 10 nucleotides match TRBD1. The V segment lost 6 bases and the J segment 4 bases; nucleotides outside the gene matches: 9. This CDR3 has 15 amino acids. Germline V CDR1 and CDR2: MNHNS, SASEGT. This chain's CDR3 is CASRHPGQGGYEQYF. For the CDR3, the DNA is TGTGCCAGCAGACACCCAGGACAGGGGGGATACGAGCAGTACTTC.

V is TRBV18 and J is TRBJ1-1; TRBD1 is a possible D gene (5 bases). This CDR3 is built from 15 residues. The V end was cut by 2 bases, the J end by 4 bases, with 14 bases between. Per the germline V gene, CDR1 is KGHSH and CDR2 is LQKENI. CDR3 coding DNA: TGTGCCAGCTCACCATCAAAGGGGTCGGGCACTGAAGCTTTCTTT. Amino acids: CASSPSKGSGTEAFF.

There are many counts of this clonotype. CDR3 sequence (DNA): TGCGCCAGCAGTGGAACCCGAGGGCAGTTTGGCTACGAGCAGTACTTC. Translated: CASSGTRGQFGYEQYF. This sequence joins TRBV10-1 and TRBJ2-7, with TRBD2 as a possible D gene (5 bases). The germline V gene encodes CDR1 WNHNN and CDR2 SYGVQD (reference sequence). The CDR3 length is 16 residues. V was trimmed by 4 bases and J by 3 bases, leaving 19 bases between them.

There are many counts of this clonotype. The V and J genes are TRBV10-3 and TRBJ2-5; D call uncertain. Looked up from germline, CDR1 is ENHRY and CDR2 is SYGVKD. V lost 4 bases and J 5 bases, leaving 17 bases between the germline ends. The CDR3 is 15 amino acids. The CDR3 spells CAISASTPLEETQYF. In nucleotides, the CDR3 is TGTGCCATCAGTGCCTCGACCCCTCTTGAGGAGACCCAGTACTTC.

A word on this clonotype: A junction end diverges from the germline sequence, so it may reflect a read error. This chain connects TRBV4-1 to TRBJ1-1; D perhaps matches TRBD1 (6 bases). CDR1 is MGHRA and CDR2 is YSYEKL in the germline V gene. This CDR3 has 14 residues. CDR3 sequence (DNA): TGCGCCAGCAGCCAAGAGAAAGGGGGATTTGAAGCTTGCTTT. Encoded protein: CASSQEKGGFEACF.

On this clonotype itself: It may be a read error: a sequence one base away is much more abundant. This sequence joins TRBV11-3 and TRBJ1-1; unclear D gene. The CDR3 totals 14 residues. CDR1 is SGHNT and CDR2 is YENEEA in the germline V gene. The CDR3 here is CASSFVKLNTEACF. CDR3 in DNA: TGTGCCAGCAGCTTTGTGAAATTGAACACTGAAGCTTGCTTT.

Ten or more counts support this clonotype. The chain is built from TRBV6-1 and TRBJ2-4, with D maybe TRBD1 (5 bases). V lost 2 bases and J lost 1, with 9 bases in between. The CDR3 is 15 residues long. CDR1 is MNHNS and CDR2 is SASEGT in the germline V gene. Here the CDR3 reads CASSEMGLAKNIQYF. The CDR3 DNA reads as TGTGCCAGCAGTGAAATGGGGCTGGCCAAAAACATTCAGTACTTC.

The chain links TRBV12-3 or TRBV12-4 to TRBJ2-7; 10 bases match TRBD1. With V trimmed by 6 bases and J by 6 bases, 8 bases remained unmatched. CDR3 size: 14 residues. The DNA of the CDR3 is TGTGCCAGCAGACCCGGGACAGGGGCTTCCGAGCAGTACTTC. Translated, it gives CASRPGTGASEQYF.

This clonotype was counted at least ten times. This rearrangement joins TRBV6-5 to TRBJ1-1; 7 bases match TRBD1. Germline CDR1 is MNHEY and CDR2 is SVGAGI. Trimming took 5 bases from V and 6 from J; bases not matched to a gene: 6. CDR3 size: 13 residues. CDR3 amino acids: CASSMYRGAEAFF. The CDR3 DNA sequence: TGTGCCAGCAGTATGTACAGGGGCGCTGAAGCTTTCTTT.

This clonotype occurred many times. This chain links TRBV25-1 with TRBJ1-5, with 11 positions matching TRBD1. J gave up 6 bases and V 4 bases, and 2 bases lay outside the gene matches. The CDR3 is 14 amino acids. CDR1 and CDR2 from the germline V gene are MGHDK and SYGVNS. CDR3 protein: CASSGTGGFQPQHF. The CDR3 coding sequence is TGTGCCAGCAGTGGGACAGGGGGCTTTCAGCCCCAGCATTTT.

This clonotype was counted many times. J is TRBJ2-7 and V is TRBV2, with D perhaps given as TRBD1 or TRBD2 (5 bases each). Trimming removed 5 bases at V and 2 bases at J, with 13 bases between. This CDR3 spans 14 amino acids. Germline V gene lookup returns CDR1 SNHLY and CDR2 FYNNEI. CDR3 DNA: TGTGCCAGCAGTCTCCCGGGACCGCCCTACGAGCAGTACTTC. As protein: CASSLPGPPYEQYF.

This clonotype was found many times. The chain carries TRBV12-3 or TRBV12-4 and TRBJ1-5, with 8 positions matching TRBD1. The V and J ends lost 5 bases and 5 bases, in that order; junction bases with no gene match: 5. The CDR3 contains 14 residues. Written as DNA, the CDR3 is TGTGCCAGCAGTGCCACAGGGGGACATCAGCCCCAGCATTTT. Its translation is CASSATGGHQPQHF.

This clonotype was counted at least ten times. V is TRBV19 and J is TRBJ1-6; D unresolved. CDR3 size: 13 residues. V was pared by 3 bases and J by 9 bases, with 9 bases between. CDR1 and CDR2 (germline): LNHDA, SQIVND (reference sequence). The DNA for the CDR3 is TGTGCCAGTAGTATTGCCCTGGGTTCACCCCTCCACTTT. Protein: CASSIALGSPLHF.

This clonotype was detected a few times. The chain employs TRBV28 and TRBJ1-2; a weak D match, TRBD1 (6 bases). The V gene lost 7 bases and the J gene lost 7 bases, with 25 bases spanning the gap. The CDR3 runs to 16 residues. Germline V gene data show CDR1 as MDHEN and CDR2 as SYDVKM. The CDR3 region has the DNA TGTGCCAGCATTGAATCCTCCGCAGGGGCTGTCTCTGGCTACACCTTC. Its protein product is CASIESSAGAVSGYTF.

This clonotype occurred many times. In DNA, the CDR3 is TGTGCCAGCAGTTTACTGGGGGCGACCCTGCTCCGGGAGACCCAGTACTTC. This sequence encodes CASSLLGATLLRETQYF. The V and J genes are TRBV12-3 or TRBV12-4 and TRBJ2-5; tentative D call: TRBD1 (6 bases). V lost 2 bases and J lost 5, with 21 bases in between. The CDR3 covers 17 residues.